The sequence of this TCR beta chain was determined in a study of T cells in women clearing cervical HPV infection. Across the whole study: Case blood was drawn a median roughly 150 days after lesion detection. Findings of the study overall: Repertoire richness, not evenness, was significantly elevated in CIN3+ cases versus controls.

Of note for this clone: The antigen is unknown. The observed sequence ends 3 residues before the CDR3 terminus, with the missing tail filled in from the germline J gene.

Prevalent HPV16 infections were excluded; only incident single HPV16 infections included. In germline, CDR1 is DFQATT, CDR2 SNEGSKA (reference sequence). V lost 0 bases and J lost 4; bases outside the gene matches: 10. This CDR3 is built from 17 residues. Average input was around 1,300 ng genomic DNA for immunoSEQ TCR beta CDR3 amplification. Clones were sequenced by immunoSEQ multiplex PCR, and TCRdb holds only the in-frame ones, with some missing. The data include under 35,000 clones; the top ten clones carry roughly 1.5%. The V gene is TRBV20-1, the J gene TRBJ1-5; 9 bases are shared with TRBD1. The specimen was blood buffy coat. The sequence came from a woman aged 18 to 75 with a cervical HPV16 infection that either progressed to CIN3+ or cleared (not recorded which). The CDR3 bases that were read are TGCAGTGCTAGAGATCTTACAGGGGGCGTTTTGAATCAGCCC. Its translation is CSARDLTGGVLNQP. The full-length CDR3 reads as CSARDLTGGVLNQPQHF.